The 28 T cell receptor beta chains presented below share a single source sample, sequenced in a study of shared clonotypes between healthy human individuals. Here immunoSEQ multiplex PCR was the method, and the copy in TCRdb shows in-frame clones only, minus some. This table has about 2.3 million clones, 80% to 95% appearing once. The sequenced sample consisted of naive CD4+ T cells from PBMCs. Indicated subset: CD45RA+ positively selected. The origin of the receptors is a man younger than 30 in good health. Some clones in this sample may be carry-over from other donors' samples.

As for this clone: The identical CDR3 is also encoded by other nucleotide sequences in the sample. The J gene is TRBJ1-3, the V gene TRBV5-1; 9 nucleotides agree with TRBD1. J gave up 3 bases and V 0 bases, and 4 bases lay outside the gene matches. The germline V gene has CDR1 SGHRS and CDR2 YFSETQ. The CDR3 is 16 residues long. The CDR3 is CASSLAGQGSGNTIYF. The CDR3 DNA sequence: TGCGCCAGCAGCTTGGCCGGACAGGGGAGTGGAAACACCATATATTTT. Filled out from reference TRBV5-1 and TRBJ1-3, the complete variable domain reads KAGVTQTPRYLIKTRGQQVTLSCSPISGHRSVSWYQQTPGQGLQFLFEYFSETQRNKGNFPGRFSGRQFSNSRSEMNVSTLELGDSALYLCASSLAGQGSGNTIYFGEGSWLTVV.

The chain has TRBV2 and TRBJ2-1, with D possibly being TRBD2 (5 bases). Germline assignment: CDR1 SNHLY and CDR2 FYNNEI. The length of the CDR3 is 13 residues. V was cut by 6 bases and J by 9 bases, with 15 bases left in between. The CDR3 bases are TGTGCCAGCAGCCGAGACCCGAGGGCTGAGCAGTTCTTC. Protein sequence: CASSRDPRAEQFF. Together with reference TRBV2 and TRBJ2-1, the CDR3 gives the full variable domain: EPEVTQTPSHQVTQMGQEVILRCVPISNHLYFYWYRQILGQKVEFLVSFYNNEISEKSEIFDDQFSVERPDGSNFTLKIRSTKLEDSAMYFCASSRDPRAEQFFGPGTRLTVL.

The gene calls are TRBV11-2 and TRBJ2-7, with D unresolved. The germline gives CDR1 SGHAT, CDR2 FQNNGV. The V end lost 5 bases, the J end lost 2 bases, and 13 bases lay between the germline ends. The CDR3 is made up of 14 amino acids. The CDR3 DNA sequence: TGTGCCAGCAGCGCTACTATAGGGCCCTACGAGCAGTACTTC. Translating it yields CASSATIGPYEQYF.

V usage is TRBV9 and J usage is TRBJ2-5, with 14 bases identical to TRBD2. Germline V gene data show CDR1 as SGDLS and CDR2 as YYNGEE. The CDR3 loop spans 17 amino acids. V gave up 0 bases and J gave up 4 bases; unmatched junction bases: 5. Here the CDR3 DNA reads TGTGCCAGCAGCGTAGTCGCGGGACTAGCGGGGGCAGAGACCCAGTACTTC. As protein: CASSVVAGLAGAETQYF.

V and J are TRBV6-6 and TRBJ2-3; 8 bases align to TRBD1. With V trimmed by 2 bases and J by 1 base, 5 bases remained unmatched. Germline CDR1 is MNHNY and CDR2 is SVGAGI (reference sequence). This CDR3 is 16 amino acids long. CDR3 loop: CASSYHKTGGTDTQYF. The CDR3, as DNA: TGTGCCAGCAGTTACCACAAGACAGGGGGCACAGATACGCAGTATTTT.

The chain employs TRBV25-1 and TRBJ2-2; D tentatively reads TRBD1 or TRBD2 (5 bases each). The CDR3 length is 15 residues. The ends were cut back, 5 bases at V and 0 bases at J, with 10 bases in the middle. Germline lookup yields CDR1 MGHDK and CDR2 SYGVNS. The CDR3 spells CASSSTGPNTGELFF. The CDR3, as DNA: TGTGCCAGCAGTTCAACGGGACCGAACACCGGGGAGCTGTTTTTT.

CDR3 in amino acids: CASSFPLAGQAEAFF. CDR3 nucleotide sequence: TGTGCCAGCAGCTTTCCCCTAGCGGGACAAGCTGAAGCTTTCTTT. The chain is built from TRBV13 and TRBJ1-1; TRBD1 is a possible D gene (6 bases). Per germline, CDR1 PRHDT and CDR2 FYEKMQ (reference sequence). V shed 3 bases and J shed 6 bases, with 17 bases lying between them. CDR3 length: 15 residues.

CDR3 region: CSVQTGTYGYTF. Written as DNA, the CDR3 is TGCAGCGTTCAGACGGGGACCTATGGCTACACCTTC. This chain links TRBV29-1 with TRBJ1-2; possibly TRBD1 for D (5 bases). The CDR3 has 12 amino acids. CDR1 is SQVTM and CDR2 is ANQGSEA in the germline V gene. With 5 bases removed from V and 4 bases from J, the gap between germline ends came to 11 bases.

The rearrangement uses TRBV30 and TRBJ2-3; 9 bases fit TRBD2. Trimming at V came to 4 bases and at J to 6 bases, leaving 5 bases not matched to a gene. From germline, CDR1 is GTSNPN and CDR2 SVGIG (reference sequence). CDR3 size: 13 residues. The CDR3 DNA reads TGTGCCTGGACGCTAGCGGGACTGGATACGCAGTATTTT. This gives the protein CAWTLAGLDTQYF.

The chain employs TRBV29-1 and TRBJ1-2, with D tentatively TRBD1 (6 bases). The V end lost 3 bases, the J end lost 5 bases, and 19 bases lay between the germline ends. This CDR3 comprises 15 residues. Looked up from germline, CDR1 is SQVTM and CDR2 is ANQGSEA. Here the CDR3 DNA reads TGCAGCGTTGAGGGTCTGCCGGGGGCAGTGTATGGCTACACCTTC. Amino acid sequence: CSVEGLPGAVYGYTF. Complete variable domain (other parts from reference TRBV29-1 and TRBJ1-2): SAVISQKPSRDICQRGTSLTIQCQVDSQVTMMFWYRQQPGQSLTLIATANQGSEATYESGFVIDKFPISRPNLTFSTLTVSNMSPEDSSIYLCSVEGLPGAVYGYTFGSGTRLTVV.

The V gene is TRBV5-4, the J gene TRBJ1-3; D is ambiguous. Germline CDR1 SGHNT, CDR2 YYREEE (reference sequence). This CDR3 contains 15 residues. V shed 3 bases and J shed 3 bases, with 13 bases lying between them. CDR3 coding DNA: TGTGCCAGCAGCTCCCGGAGGGCGGGTGGAAACACCATATATTTT. Translating it yields CASSSRRAGGNTIYF.

The chain has TRBV30 and TRBJ2-3, with 11 bases identical to TRBD2. Per germline, CDR1 GTSNPN and CDR2 SVGIG (reference sequence). With 6 bases clipped from V and 0 bases from J, the junction kept 2 bases outside the gene matches. The CDR3 spans 14 residues. CDR3 loop: CACRTSGSTDTQYF. CDR3 DNA: TGTGCCTGTAGGACTAGCGGGAGCACAGATACGCAGTATTTT.

The V and J genes are TRBV28 and TRBJ1-5; D unresolved. The CDR3 sequence is 14 residues long. V dropped 1 base and J dropped 5 bases, with 9 bases sitting between them. The germline V gene has CDR1 MDHEN and CDR2 SYDVKM. The CDR3 DNA is TGTGCCAGCAGTTTATCTAATGGGTATCAGCCCCAGCATTTT. Protein sequence: CASSLSNGYQPQHF.

This chain connects TRBV19 to TRBJ1-5; D call uncertain. Germline-derived CDR1 and CDR2 are LNHDA and SQIVND (reference sequence). This CDR3 is 15 amino acids long. V was shortened by 7 bases and J by 7 bases, with 20 bases between the two germline ends. The CDR3 DNA reads TGTGCCAGTACCTCCAGGACGAGGTCGCCACAGCCCCAGCATTTT. This codes for CASTSRTRSPQPQHF.

The rearrangement links TRBV2 to TRBJ2-5, with a possible D match to TRBD1 (5 bases). CDR3 length equals 13 residues. V lost 5 bases and J lost 4, with 11 bases in between. Germline values: CDR1 SNHLY, CDR2 FYNNEI. The CDR3 coding sequence is TGTGCCAGCAGTATAAATGGGGCAGAGACCCAGTACTTC. This sequence encodes CASSINGAETQYF.

This clone showed up just once. The V call is TRBV20-1, the J call TRBJ2-1; the D is unclear. Germline CDR1 and CDR2: DFQATT and SNEGSKA (reference sequence). The ends were cut back, 3 bases at V and 9 bases at J, with 9 bases in the middle. This CDR3 contains 11 residues. CDR3 in amino acids: CSASLLPEQFF. CDR3 DNA sequence: TGCAGTGCTAGCCTACTACCTGAGCAGTTCTTC.

This clone was recorded only once. The rearrangement uses TRBV27 and TRBJ2-1; 9 bases line up with TRBD1. CDR3 length: 14 residues. V lost 3 bases to trimming and J lost 7 bases; unmatched junction nucleotides: 4. CDR1 and CDR2 (germline): MNHEY, SMNVEV (reference sequence). The chain's CDR3 is CASSFWDRVNEQFF. The CDR3 DNA is TGTGCCAGCAGTTTCTGGGACAGGGTTAATGAGCAGTTCTTC.

This chain links TRBV7-2 with TRBJ2-5, with D perhaps TRBD1 (6 bases). V lost 3 bases and J 3 bases, leaving 8 bases between the germline ends. CDR3 length: 13 amino acids. Germline CDR1 is SGHTA and CDR2 is FQGNSA. CDR3 sequence: CASSFYREETQYF. The CDR3 DNA follows: TGTGCCAGCAGCTTCTACAGGGAAGAGACCCAGTACTTC.

This sequence joins TRBV2 and TRBJ1-1; 10 bases are a match to TRBD1. Trimming removed 5 bases from V and 6 bases from J; junction bases left unmatched: 3. The CDR3 totals 13 residues. From germline, CDR1 is SNHLY and CDR2 FYNNEI. Here the CDR3 reads CASSRGQGPEAFF. The CDR3 nucleotides read TGTGCCAGCAGTAGGGGACAGGGGCCTGAAGCTTTCTTT.

This clone appeared once. V is TRBV6-1 and J is TRBJ1-5; no definite D call. The CDR3 consists of 16 residues. V gave up 2 bases and J gave up 2 bases, with 13 bases separating them. Per germline, CDR1 MNHNS and CDR2 SASEGT. The CDR3 sequence is CASSEYIRARNQPQHF. CDR3 coding DNA: TGTGCCAGCAGTGAATACATTCGGGCTCGCAATCAGCCCCAGCATTTT.

CDR3 loop: CASSASGGGIRSEQFF. CDR3 sequence (DNA): TGTGCCAGCAGCGCCTCTGGGGGCGGGATACGGAGTGAGCAGTTCTTC. The rearrangement links TRBV5-4 to TRBJ2-1; D is possibly TRBD1 or TRBD2 (6 bases each). The CDR3 runs 16 residues. Germline loops: CDR1 SGHNT, CDR2 YYREEE (reference sequence). The ends were cut back, 4 bases at V and 9 bases at J, with 23 bases in the middle.

The chain has TRBV6-1 and TRBJ1-2; no clear D gene. The CDR3 is 13 amino acids. Germline loops: CDR1 MNHNS, CDR2 SASEGT. The V gene lost 4 bases and the J gene lost 2 bases, with 8 bases spanning the gap. The CDR3 region has the DNA TGTGCCAGCAGTGTTTTATCGAACTATGGCTACACCTTC. Its protein product is CASSVLSNYGYTF.

As to this clone: Other nucleotide sequences in the sample specify the same CDR3. This chain connects TRBV7-2 to TRBJ2-5; TRBD2 aligns across 8 bases. The germline gives CDR1 SGHTA, CDR2 FQGNSA. J lost 5 bases, V lost 6 bases, and 2 bases had no gene match. CDR3 length equals 12 residues. CDR3 nucleotides: TGTGCCAGCAGGGCTAGCGGGGAGACCCAGTACTTC. This sequence encodes CASRASGETQYF.

J is TRBJ2-7 and V is TRBV6-6; D is undetermined. V gave up 2 bases and J gave up 0 bases, with 8 bases separating them. The germline V gene has CDR1 MNHNY and CDR2 SVGAGI (reference sequence). This CDR3 is 14 amino acids long. The CDR3 is CASSYRFDSYEQYF. CDR3 nucleotides: TGTGCCAGCAGTTACAGGTTCGACTCCTACGAGCAGTACTTC.

This chain connects TRBV28 to TRBJ2-7, with 8 bases that match TRBD1. This CDR3 is built from 15 residues. Trimming at V came to 5 bases and at J to 1 base, leaving 7 bases not matched to a gene. The V gene's germline CDR1 is MDHEN and CDR2 SYDVKM. CDR3 bases: TGTGCCAGCAGTCCACCCCGGACAGGGTCCTACGAGCAGTACTTC. Protein: CASSPPRTGSYEQYF. The full variable domain, rest sourced from reference TRBV28 and TRBJ2-7, is DVKVTQSSRYLVKRTGEKVFLECVQDMDHENMFWYRQDPGLGLRLIYFSYDVKMKEKGDIPEGYSVSREKKERFSLILESASTNQTSMYLCASSPPRTGSYEQYFGPGTRLTVT.

The rearrangement uses TRBV5-1 and TRBJ1-3; weak D call: TRBD1 (6 bases). V was pared by 4 bases and J by 0 bases, with 11 bases between. The CDR3 extends over 15 amino acids. The germline V gene has CDR1 SGHRS and CDR2 YFSETQ. CDR3 residues: CASSKPQGSGNTIYF. In DNA, the CDR3 is TGCGCCAGCAGCAAGCCACAGGGCTCTGGAAACACCATATATTTT.

The chain is built from TRBV27 and TRBJ2-5; TRBD1 is a possible D gene (6 bases). The germline CDR1 and CDR2 sequences are MNHEY and SMNVEV (reference sequence). The CDR3 covers 11 residues. V dropped 7 bases and J dropped 5 bases, with 8 bases sitting between them. CDR3 bases: TGTGCCAGCACTCAGGGGGAGACCCAGTACTTC. Translating it yields CASTQGETQYF.

The rearrangement uses TRBV5-1 and TRBJ2-1; possible D gene TRBD1, 5 bases. Trimming took off 4 bases at V and 0 bases at J, with 5 bases between the two ends. Germline CDR1 SGHRS, CDR2 YFSETQ. This CDR3 has 13 amino acids. The CDR3 region is CASSGASYNEQFF. The CDR3 DNA follows: TGCGCCAGCAGCGGGGCCTCCTACAATGAGCAGTTCTTC.